The present T cell receptor beta chain was sequenced within a study of CD8+CD57+ T cells in acquired aplastic anemia. TCR beta VDJ and CDR3 profiles were obtained from a genomic DNA template. Via MiXCR, TCRdb re-called the reads, giving one row per CDR3 protein. The sample holds hundreds of thousands of distinct CDR3 sequences, 65% to 80% seen once. About this clonotype itself: Since the CDR3 does not end with the conserved phenylalanine or tryptophan, this likely comes from a read error. The DNA is omitted, as the CDR3 cannot be located on it reliably, and the CDR3 follows TCRdb's listing.

The material sequenced was sorted CD4+, CD8+, or CD8+CD57+ T cells (not recorded which) from PBMCs. The TCR was taken from a human donor in good health, serving as a control.

The CDR3 sequence: CASSPTGHVYQPQ. The chain joins TRBV7-2 to TRBJ2-7; the DNA was not used to check the table's D call, TRBD1. The CDR3 sequence runs 13 residues, both termini included. From germline, CDR1 is SGHTA and CDR2 FQGNSA.